Described below is a single T cell receptor beta chain sequence and its context. The data stem from a study of blood T cell repertoires in COVID-19. Study in general: Sample material is recorded as cDNA or gDNA derived from T cells, B-cell-depleted T cells, or PBMCs.

As handled by the study authors: The assay estimated nucleated cells by amplifying reference gene primers. The data were produced by immunoSEQ multiplex PCR, yet TCRdb's version contains in-frame clones alone and is incomplete. V and J calls and clone size come straight from that table; D and trimming were deduced from the DNA. The data show 300,000 to 450,000 clones, over 75% seen once. Symptom resolution, clearance, or two negative PCRs marked donors in Cohort 3 as recovered. Per germline, CDR1 SGDLS and CDR2 YYNGEE. CDR3 length: 16 residues. Trimming took off 3 bases at V and 1 base at J, with 15 bases between the two ends.

The clonotype comes from a woman in her twenties or thirties who had recovered from COVID-19. The chain combines TRBV9 with TRBJ2-3, with D possibly TRBD2 on 7 matching bases. Sequencing was done on a sample of PBMCs or T cells enriched from blood (not recorded which). The DNA for the CDR3 is TGTGCCAGCAGCGGTGGCGCGGGGGCCCGCACAGATACGCAGTATTTT. This gives the protein CASSGGAGARTDTQYF.